This T cell receptor beta chain was sequenced for a study of T cell responses to AZD1222 COVID-19 vaccine. Overall study findings and caveats: Females made up more of the donors, who were largely white British, and clonal diversity may have come out too low. Nearly half of spike-specific TCRs reportedly go after variant regions that carry no mutations. Among those given AZD1222, only 6 or 7 were seropositive at baseline.

TCRdb keeps only in-frame clones here, not all; method: immunoSEQ multiplex PCR. The sample lists about 150,000 clones; about 94% were seen once. A word on this clone: Its antigen is unidentified.

The CDR3 is 16 amino acids. The V gene end was trimmed by 5 bases and the J gene end by 1 base; junction bases not matched to a gene: 8. From germline, CDR1 is SGHTA and CDR2 FQGNSA. Here the sequenced sample was peripheral blood, taken on day 0 of AZD1222 vaccination. This sequence was found in an adult in good health. This chain links TRBV7-2 with TRBJ2-3, with 8 bases lining up with TRBD2. The CDR3 sequence is CASSPVLAGRTDTQYF. The CDR3 region has the DNA TGTGCCAGCAGCCCGGTCTTAGCGGGGCGCACAGATACGCAGTATTTT.